This T cell receptor beta chain was sequenced for a study of T-cell memory formation after mild COVID-19. Study-wide context: TCR clusters mostly belonged to single donors.

Germline CDR1 and CDR2: SQVTM and ANQGSEA. The CDR3 spans 12 residues. After removal of 7 bases from V and 8 bases from J, the junction contained 8 bases not matched to a gene. As to this clonotype: Its target is unknown.

Study findings and constraints: A balance of CD4 and CD8 characterized clones contracting day 15 to 85, whereas later expanders leaned CD4+. The study detected some responding clones in pre-infection memory, suggesting cross-reactive memory joined. CD4+ contracting clones lay mainly in CM and EM, CD8+ ones in EMRA.

TCRdb re-called the 5' RACE reads with MiXCR, one entry per CDR3 protein. The data contain fewer than 700,000 distinct CDR3 sequences, roughly 18% of them singletons. This receptor was taken from an adult woman who had mild COVID-19 (a few samples of this study predate the infection). Cell type and time point are not known. The V and J genes are TRBV29-1 and TRBJ1-2; 9 bases fit TRBD1. The sample was PBMCs or a T cell subset sorted from them (not recorded which). The CDR3 DNA follows: TGCAGCGCGTCGGGACAGGGTGAGGGCTACACCTTC. This sequence encodes CSASGQGEGYTF. The whole variable domain, filled in from reference TRBV29-1 and TRBJ1-2, reads SAVISQKPSRDICQRGTSLTIQCQVDSQVTMMFWYRQQPGQSLTLIATANQGSEATYESGFVIDKFPISRPNLTFSTLTVSNMSPEDSSIYLCSASGQGEGYTFGSGTRLTVV.